These 7 T cell receptor beta chains were all obtained from the same sample, sequenced in a study of early T cells in non-severe SARS-CoV-2 infection. TCRdb re-called the 5' RACE reads with MiXCR, one entry per CDR3 protein. The sample yields around 29,000 distinct CDR3 sequences, roughly a tenth seen once. The sequenced material came from whole blood. The receptors were sampled from an adult who was a healthcare worker with PCR-confirmed SARS-CoV-2 infection or an uninfected control (not recorded which).

This rearrangement joins TRBV7-6 to TRBJ1-6, with 7 bases identical to TRBD1. V was clipped by 0 bases and J by 9 bases; unmatched bases: 2. The CDR3 has 14 amino acids. CDR1 SGHVS and CDR2 FNYEAQ come from the germline V gene. CDR3 sequence (DNA): TGTGCCAGCAGCTTAGCACAGGGGAGTTCACCCCTCCACTTT. Protein product: CASSLAQGSSPLHF.

This clonotype is categorized as medium-sized. The V call is TRBV6-4, the J call TRBJ1-1; no clear D gene. The ends were cut back, 4 bases at V and 5 bases at J, with 17 bases in the middle. This CDR3 is 15 amino acids long. Germline lookup yields CDR1 MRHNA and CDR2 SNTAGT. CDR3 nucleotides: TGTGCCAGCAGTGTCGAAGGGTTCAGTCGGACTGAAGCTTTCTTT. This sequence encodes CASSVEGFSRTEAFF.

The V call is TRBV7-9, the J call TRBJ1-2; D is perhaps TRBD1 (5 bases). The V gene's germline CDR1 is SEHNR and CDR2 FQNEAQ (reference sequence). The CDR3 has 16 residues. V lost 4 bases to trimming and J lost 2 bases, with 17 bases between them. CDR3 in DNA: TGTGCCAGCAGCTCACCCGCCCGGGACGGCAACTATGGCTACACCTTC. Translation: CASSSPARDGNYGYTF.

The sample holds many counts of this clonotype. This chain connects TRBV5-1 to TRBJ1-1; TRBD1 might be the D (5 bases). V lost 4 bases, J lost 1 base, and 14 bases lay in between. Germline V gene sequence: CDR1 SGHRS, CDR2 YFSETQ. The CDR3 extends over 15 amino acids. CDR3 in amino acids: CASSAGAGENTEAFF. The CDR3 DNA reads TGCGCCAGCAGCGCCGGGGCGGGCGAGAACACTGAAGCTTTCTTT.

The chain combines TRBV7-3 with TRBJ2-1, with 10 bases lining up with TRBD1. Germline CDR1 is SGHTA and CDR2 is FQGTGA. This CDR3 region has 15 residues. V lost 3 bases to trimming and J lost 6 bases; unmatched junction nucleotides: 5. CDR3 bases: TGTGCCAGCAGCTTTGGACAGGGGGAGGGCAATGAGCAGTTCTTC. Encoded protein: CASSFGQGEGNEQFF.

This clonotype was counted only a few times. The J gene is TRBJ1-4, the V gene TRBV20-1; 9 nucleotides match TRBD1. The CDR3 spans 13 residues. The germline V gene has CDR1 DFQATT and CDR2 SNEGSKA (reference sequence). J was trimmed by 7 bases and V by 5 bases; bases with no gene match: 5. The CDR3 spells CSALTGGSEKLFF. Here the CDR3 DNA reads TGCAGTGCTTTGACAGGGGGTTCTGAAAAACTGTTTTTT.

This clonotype appeared a few times. The chain couples TRBV6-5 to TRBJ2-5, with 10 positions matching TRBD2. The V gene's germline CDR1 is MNHEY and CDR2 SVGAGI. V lost 5 bases, J lost 3 bases, and 9 bases stayed unmatched. This CDR3 is 16 amino acids long. In DNA form, the CDR3 reads TGTGCCAGCAGTAACCTGGAGCGGGGGGGCAAAGAGACCCAGTACTTC. The encoded protein is CASSNLERGGKETQYF.